The rows below give T cell receptor beta chains drawn from one sample of a study of shared T cell receptors in the human thymus. The assay was immunoSEQ multiplex PCR, and TCRdb's table has in-frame clones only and misses some. The data contain roughly 560,000 clones, 75% to 85% of them singletons. The same sample was also studied in work on human thymus T cells.

The sample was thymocytes. These receptors all stem from a boy younger than two with a congenital heart defect. Each CDR3 is given without its conserved first and last residue. Fields, in order: CDR3 protein, clone size, J gene, V gene. Expanded clones are given a class, and other clones once, few, many or no size at all.

CDR3aa: ASSGLAGSGKLF
abundance: -
j_gene: TRBJ1-4
v_gene: TRBV6-1

CDR3aa: ASSSLYMGWSGSYEQY
abundance: -
j_gene: TRBJ2-7
v_gene: TRBV27

CDR3aa: ASSLTLGTGPGELF
abundance: -
j_gene: TRBJ2-2
v_gene: TRBV7-2

CDR3aa: ASSPDDDRSSYEQY
abundance: few
j_gene: TRBJ2-7
v_gene: TRBV11-2

CDR3aa: ATVDGEVADTQY
abundance: few
j_gene: TRBJ2-3
v_gene: TRBV15

CDR3aa: ASKGVAGELF
abundance: -
j_gene: TRBJ2-2
v_gene: TRBV25-1

CDR3aa: ASSLCYREGSYEQY
abundance: -
j_gene: TRBJ2-7
v_gene: TRBV28

CDR3aa: SVEAPSRDNANEQF
abundance: few
j_gene: TRBJ2-1
v_gene: TRBV29-1

CDR3aa: ASSHRGVGTSGPEQY
abundance: -
j_gene: TRBJ2-7
v_gene: TRBV23-1

CDR3aa: ASRPRTDNEQF
abundance: -
j_gene: TRBJ2-1
v_gene: TRBV2

CDR3aa: ATSRHPGQGGNEQF
abundance: -
j_gene: TRBJ2-1
v_gene: TRBV15

CDR3aa: ASSEEPDKGQSYQPQH
abundance: few
j_gene: TRBJ1-5
v_gene: TRBV6-1

CDR3aa: ASSPTRLAGGPGTGELF
abundance: -
j_gene: TRBJ2-2
v_gene: TRBV4-3

CDR3aa: ASRPRLAAGETQY
abundance: -
j_gene: TRBJ2-5
v_gene: TRBV28

CDR3aa: ASSTQGADTYEQY
abundance: -
j_gene: TRBJ2-7
v_gene: TRBV28

CDR3aa: ATSRDRDSGRPAFYEQY
abundance: -
j_gene: TRBJ2-7
v_gene: TRBV15

CDR3aa: ASSPAGQPYEQY
abundance: -
j_gene: TRBJ2-7
v_gene: TRBV28

CDR3aa: ASSPGRGVRGTEAF
abundance: -
j_gene: TRBJ1-1
v_gene: TRBV5-6

CDR3aa: ASRRSGRGTDTQY
abundance: -
j_gene: TRBJ2-3
v_gene: TRBV28

CDR3aa: SVGAGAGAF
abundance: -
j_gene: TRBJ1-1
v_gene: TRBV29-1

CDR3aa: ASSQRLAGSLTDTQY
abundance: -
j_gene: TRBJ2-3
v_gene: TRBV14

CDR3aa: ASRDRRSTGVNTEAF
abundance: few
j_gene: TRBJ1-1
v_gene: TRBV10-1

CDR3aa: AWSVAGEVTDTQY
abundance: -
j_gene: TRBJ2-3
v_gene: TRBV30

CDR3aa: ASSLHDGGGNEQF
abundance: -
j_gene: TRBJ2-1
v_gene: TRBV4-1

CDR3aa: ASSGTGSSNQPQH
abundance: -
j_gene: TRBJ1-5
v_gene: TRBV6-5

CDR3aa: ASSQVPYEQY
abundance: -
j_gene: TRBJ2-7
v_gene: TRBV9

CDR3aa: ASSQEWVIAGTGELF
abundance: -
j_gene: TRBJ2-2
v_gene: TRBV4-3

CDR3aa: ASSNHPVLRTEAF
abundance: -
j_gene: TRBJ1-1
v_gene: TRBV21-1

CDR3aa: ASTLSGGLGNTEAF
abundance: -
j_gene: TRBJ1-1
v_gene: TRBV27

CDR3aa: SVEEEVGQGDNEQF
abundance: -
j_gene: TRBJ2-1
v_gene: TRBV29-1

CDR3aa: ASSQAASGKQETQY
abundance: -
j_gene: TRBJ2-5
v_gene: TRBV4-3

CDR3aa: ASSQRWAGLSTDTQY
abundance: -
j_gene: TRBJ2-3
v_gene: TRBV4-1

CDR3aa: ASSTAGGKVKNIQY
abundance: -
j_gene: TRBJ2-4
v_gene: TRBV28